These 5 T cell receptor beta chains came from one sample sequenced in a study of cytomegalovirus exposure and HLA in healthy donors. Researchers ran the PCR with 60 Vbeta and 13 Jbeta primers. This table comes from immunoSEQ multiplex PCR, and its TCRdb copy is limited to in-frame clones, with some not included. The repertoire includes some 97,000 clones, about 79% of them detected once, and more than 3.5% sits in the top ten. Sequences were obtained from PBMCs. These receptors were obtained from a female donor in good health and CMV-seropositive.

The chain combines TRBV11-2 with TRBJ2-1, with 7 nucleotides matching TRBD2. Germline V gives CDR1 SGHAT, CDR2 FQNNGV. The trim removed 6 bases at V and 6 bases at J, leaving 5 bases unmatched. CDR3 length: 13 amino acids. The CDR3 sequence: CASSRTRGNEQFF. The CDR3 DNA follows: TGTGCCAGCAGTCGGACTAGGGGCAATGAGCAGTTCTTC.

The chain uses TRBV30 and TRBJ1-4; possibly TRBD1 for D (6 bases). The CDR3 contains 14 residues. The V end lost 1 base, the J end lost 3 bases, and 9 bases lay between the germline ends. CDR1 and CDR2 from the germline V gene are GTSNPN and SVGIG (reference sequence). The CDR3 here is CAWSGGRANEKLFF. The CDR3, as DNA: TGTGCCTGGAGTGGGGGGCGCGCTAATGAAAAACTGTTTTTT.

The V call is TRBV6-6, the J call TRBJ1-1; tentative D call: TRBD1 (5 bases). Germline CDR1 reads MNHNY; CDR2 reads SVGAGI (reference sequence). The V gene lost 7 bases and the J gene lost 0 bases, with 18 bases spanning the gap. CDR3 size: 16 residues. The CDR3 DNA is TGTGCCAGCACCCAAAGGGCGGGACGGCTGAACACTGAAGCTTTCTTT. Encoded protein: CASTQRAGRLNTEAFF.

This rearrangement joins TRBV5-3 to TRBJ2-3, with 9 bases that match TRBD2. TRBV5-3 is designated an ORF whose function remains uncertain. The CDR3 runs 14 residues. The J segment lost 4 bases and the V segment lost 4 bases, leaving 4 bases of the junction unmatched. CDR3: CARSGGLAPDTQYF. CDR3 sequence (DNA): TGTGCCAGAAGCGGAGGACTAGCGCCAGATACGCAGTATTTT.

This chain joins TRBV7-2 and TRBJ2-5, with a weak D call TRBD1 (6 bases). Trimming left V 5 bases short and J 5 bases short, with 21 bases between. Germline lookup yields CDR1 SGHTA and CDR2 FQGNSA. The CDR3 totals 16 residues. The CDR3 nucleotides are TGTGCCAGCAGCCCGATGGTGATGGGGGCTGGGGAGACCCAGTACTTC. Its protein product is CASSPMVMGAGETQYF.